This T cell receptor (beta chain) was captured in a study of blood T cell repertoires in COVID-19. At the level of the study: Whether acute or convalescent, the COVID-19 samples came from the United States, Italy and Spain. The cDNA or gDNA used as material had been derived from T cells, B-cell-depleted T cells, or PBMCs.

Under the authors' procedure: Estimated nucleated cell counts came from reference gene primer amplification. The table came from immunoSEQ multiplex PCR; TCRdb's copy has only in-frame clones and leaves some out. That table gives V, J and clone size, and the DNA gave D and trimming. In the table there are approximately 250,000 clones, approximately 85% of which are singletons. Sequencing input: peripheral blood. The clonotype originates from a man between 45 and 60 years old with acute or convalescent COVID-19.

CDR3 sequence reads: CASSQGNRGMADTQYF. The CDR3 DNA reads as TGCGCCAGCAGCCAAGGTAACAGGGGGATGGCAGATACGCAGTATTTT. The chain employs TRBV4-1 and TRBJ2-3, with 8 nucleotides matching TRBD1. CDR1 is MGHRA, CDR2 YSYEKL, per germline. Losses at the gene ends were 1 base for V and 4 bases for J; bases not matched to a gene: 7. The CDR3 contains 16 residues.